This is a list of T cell receptor beta chains from one sample in a study of blood T cell repertoires in COVID-19. The repertoire was sequenced with immunoSEQ multiplex PCR; TCRdb's copy has only in-frame clones and lacks some. The sample consists of 190,000 or so clones, about 87% of them appearing once. The specimen sequenced was peripheral blood. The receptors stem from a woman younger than 30 who had recovered from COVID-19. Both conserved end residues are part of each CDR3. D genes are given only for firm matches. The listing skips clone size in some rows; elsewhere it reads once, few, many or a size class.

j_gene	d_gene	len	abundance	v_gene	CDR3aa	CDR3nt
TRBJ2-7	TRBD1	13	-	TRBV12-3/TRBV12-4	CASGQGIAYEQYF	TGTGCCAGCGGACAGGGTATTGCCTACGAGCAGTACTTC
TRBJ2-7	-	13	-	TRBV12-3/TRBV12-4	CASSLQAPYEQYF	TGTGCCAGCAGTTTGCAGGCCCCCTACGAGCAGTACTTC
TRBJ1-6	-	15	-	TRBV6-5	CASSYQTGSNSPLHF	TGTGCCAGCAGTTACCAAACAGGGTCTAATTCACCCCTCCACTTT
TRBJ2-1	-	16	-	TRBV5-1	CASSLSTLSSYNEQFF	TGCGCCAGCAGCTTGTCTACTTTGAGCTCCTACAATGAGCAGTTCTTC
TRBJ2-1	TRBD2	15	-	TRBV29-1	CSVASGGRRYNEQFF	TGCAGCGTTGCTTCCGGCGGGAGGAGATACAATGAGCAGTTCTTC
TRBJ2-7	TRBD1	13	-	TRBV5-1	CASSRQGGGEQYF	TGCGCCAGCTCAAGACAGGGTGGAGGCGAGCAGTACTTC
TRBJ2-1	-	14	-	TRBV4-3	CASSQVQRNNEQFF	TGCGCCAGCAGCCAAGTACAGCGGAACAATGAGCAGTTCTTC
TRBJ1-1	-	15	-	TRBV5-4	CASSAPGHSNTEAFF	TGTGCCAGCAGCGCCCCGGGACACTCGAACACTGAAGCTTTCTTT
TRBJ1-2	-	11	once	TRBV30	CALGLMEDYTF	TGTGCCTTAGGACTCATGGAGGACTACACCTTC
TRBJ2-6	-	20	-	TRBV5-1	CASSPRAGVISLSGANVLTF	TGCGCCAGCAGCCCCAGGGCAGGGGTAATATCTCTCTCTGGGGCCAACGTCCTGACTTTC
TRBJ2-7	-	14	-	TRBV6-5	CASSRRDTIYEQYF	TGTGCCAGCAGCCGCCGGGACACCATCTACGAGCAGTACTTC
TRBJ2-3	-	16	-	TRBV5-4	CASSISRLVGTDTQYF	TGTGCCAGCAGCATATCCCGGCTAGTCGGCACAGATACGCAGTATTTT
TRBJ2-5	TRBD1	13	-	TRBV6-5	CASGRGRGETQYF	TGTGCCAGCGGCAGGGGGCGCGGGGAGACCCAGTACTTC
TRBJ1-5	-	15	-	TRBV27	CASSSIAGVNQPQHF	TGTGCCAGCAGTTCGATTGCGGGGGTCAATCAGCCCCAGCATTTT
TRBJ2-7	-	14	-	TRBV4-1	CASSQDPGSYEQYF	TGCGCCAGCAGCCAAGATCCGGGTTCCTACGAGCAGTACTTC
TRBJ1-3	-	16	-	TRBV18	CASSLRMADSGNTIYF	TGTGCCAGCTCACTGCGGATGGCCGACTCTGGAAACACCATATATTTT
TRBJ1-2	TRBD1	13	few	TRBV5-4	CASSPDRVGGYTF	TGTGCCAGCAGCCCCGACAGGGTGGGTGGCTACACCTTC
TRBJ2-7	TRBD1	13	once	TRBV28	CASSWTGPYEQYF	TGTGCCAGCAGTTGGACAGGGCCGTACGAGCAGTACTTC
TRBJ2-7	TRBD1	15	-	TRBV6-5	CASSYWTGGHYEQYF	TGTGCCAGCAGTTACTGGACAGGGGGTCACTACGAGCAGTACTTC
TRBJ2-7	TRBD1	15	-	TRBV19	CASSINFAGGDEQYF	TGTGCCAGTAGTATTAACTTTGCAGGGGGCGACGAGCAGTACTTC
TRBJ1-1	TRBD1	14	-	TRBV5-4	CASSPGTGGTEAFF	TGTGCCAGCAGCCCCGGGACAGGGGGCACTGAAGCTTTCTTT
TRBJ1-6	-	15	-	TRBV7-2	CASSLETGRNSPLHF	TGTGCCAGCAGCTTAGAAACAGGGAGAAATTCACCCCTCCACTTT
TRBJ2-2	TRBD2	17	few	TRBV5-4	CASSLLDPGGGTGELFF	TGTGCCAGCAGCTTGTTAGACCCGGGGGGGGGCACCGGGGAGCTGTTTTTT
TRBJ2-7	TRBD2	17	-	TRBV6-2/TRBV6-3	CASSYISGPSGSYEQYF	TGTGCCAGCAGTTACATCTCTGGTCCTAGCGGGTCCTACGAGCAGTACTTC
TRBJ1-2	TRBD1	14	-	TRBV11-2	CASSSRDRVHGYTF	TGTGCCAGCAGCTCCCGGGACAGGGTTCATGGCTACACCTTC
TRBJ2-7	-	12	-	TRBV7-9	CASSLLENEQYF	TGTGCCAGCAGCTTGTTGGAGAACGAGCAGTACTTC
TRBJ1-2	TRBD1	14	few	TRBV25-1	CASSRDRGSRGYTF	TGTGCCAGTTCGCGGGACAGGGGTAGTAGAGGCTACACCTTC
TRBJ2-2	-	14	-	TRBV30	CAGAVTGDTGELFF	TGTGCCGGGGCCGTAACTGGAGACACCGGGGAGCTGTTTTTT
TRBJ1-6	-	16	-	TRBV14	CASSQDEGTGNSPLHF	TGTGCCAGCAGCCAAGATGAGGGAACCGGTAATTCACCCCTCCACTTT
TRBJ1-4	TRBD1	15	once	TRBV5-1	CASSLRAGQYEKLFF	TGCGCCAGCAGCTTGAGGGCGGGACAGTATGAAAAACTGTTTTTT
TRBJ2-1	-	15	-	TRBV7-9	CASSPNYGSYNEQFF	TGTGCCAGCAGCCCGAATTATGGCAGCTACAATGAGCAGTTCTTC
TRBJ2-3	TRBD2	17	-	TRBV7-3	CASSFGLAGGYTDTQYF	TGTGCCAGCAGCTTTGGACTAGCGGGGGGATACACAGATACGCAGTATTTT
TRBJ2-1	TRBD2	18	once	TRBV9	CASSAGLGGLAGNNEQFF	TGTGCCAGCAGCGCCGGACTCGGCGGACTAGCGGGGAACAATGAGCAGTTCTTC
TRBJ2-1	TRBD2	14	-	TRBV7-2	CASSPGLAFDEQFF	TGTGCCAGCAGCCCGGGACTAGCTTTCGATGAGCAGTTCTTC
TRBJ1-1	-	13	-	TRBV7-9	CASSRMAETEAFF	TGTGCCAGCAGCCGGATGGCGGAGACTGAAGCTTTCTTT
TRBJ2-7	-	15	-	TRBV14	CASSRSTGLNYEQYF	TGTGCCAGCAGCCGATCCACAGGGTTAAACTACGAGCAGTACTTC
TRBJ2-3	-	18	once	TRBV4-1	CASSQDPGSGWIGDTQYF	TGCGCCAGCAGCCAAGATCCGGGTTCGGGGTGGATAGGAGATACGCAGTATTTT
TRBJ1-1	TRBD1	13	-	TRBV19	CASGGQGFPEAFF	TGTGCCAGCGGGGGACAGGGGTTCCCTGAAGCTTTCTTT
TRBJ2-1	TRBD2	16	-	TRBV5-1	CASSLGGGSSSNEQFF	TGCGCCAGCAGCTTGGGCGGGGGGAGTTCGAGCAATGAGCAGTTCTTC
TRBJ1-1	TRBD1	16	-	TRBV15	CATSRDQTGANTEAFF	TGTGCCACCAGCAGAGATCAAACAGGGGCGAACACTGAAGCTTTCTTT
TRBJ2-1	-	14	-	TRBV3-1/TRBV3-2	CASSQDITYNEQFF	TGTGCCAGCAGCCAAGATATTACCTACAATGAGCAGTTCTTC
TRBJ1-2	TRBD1	15	-	TRBV2	CASSADAGTADGYTF	TGTGCCAGCAGTGCGGATGCAGGGACAGCGGATGGCTACACCTTC
TRBJ2-2	TRBD2	16	-	TRBV24-1	CATGLASGKNTGELFF	TGTGCCACCGGCCTAGCTAGCGGGAAGAACACCGGGGAGCTGTTTTTT
TRBJ2-7	-	14	few	TRBV5-1	CASSLAAASYEQYF	TGCGCCAGCAGCTTGGCCGCGGCGTCCTACGAGCAGTACTTC
TRBJ1-4	TRBD1	14	-	TRBV5-4	CASRHGQGEEKLFF	TGTGCCAGCAGGCACGGACAGGGGGAGGAAAAACTGTTTTTT
TRBJ1-4	-	16	-	TRBV9	CASSPRGGATNEKLFF	TGTGCCAGCAGCCCGCGGGGGGGAGCAACTAATGAAAAACTGTTTTTT
TRBJ2-1	TRBD2	15	-	TRBV5-1	CASSRVAGPNNEQFF	TGCGCCAGCAGTCGGGTAGCGGGACCCAACAATGAGCAGTTCTTC
TRBJ1-2	TRBD1	15	-	TRBV19	CASKDRGLANYGYTF	TGTGCCTCGAAGGACAGGGGGTTAGCTAACTATGGCTACACCTTC